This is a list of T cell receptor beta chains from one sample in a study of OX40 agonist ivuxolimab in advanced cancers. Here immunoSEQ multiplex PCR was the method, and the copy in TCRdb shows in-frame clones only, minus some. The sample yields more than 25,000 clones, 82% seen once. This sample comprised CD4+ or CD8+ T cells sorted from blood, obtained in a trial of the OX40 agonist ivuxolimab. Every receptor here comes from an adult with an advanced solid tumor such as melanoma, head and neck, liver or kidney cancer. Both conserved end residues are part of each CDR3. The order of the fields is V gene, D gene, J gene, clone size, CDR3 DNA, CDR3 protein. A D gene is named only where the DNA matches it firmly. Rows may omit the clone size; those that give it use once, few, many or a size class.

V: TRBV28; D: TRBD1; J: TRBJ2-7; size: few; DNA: TGTGCCAGCAGTTTATTGGGACAGGAATCCTACGAGCAGTACTTC; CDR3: CASSLLGQESYEQYF
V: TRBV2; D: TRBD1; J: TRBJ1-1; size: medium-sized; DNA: TGTGCCAGCGTCGACAGGGGGACGAACACTGAAGCTTTCTTT; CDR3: CASVDRGTNTEAFF
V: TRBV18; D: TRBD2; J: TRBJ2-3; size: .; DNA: TGTGCCAGCTCACGGGGGACTAGCGGGACCACAGATACGCAGTATTTT; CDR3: CASSRGTSGTTDTQYF
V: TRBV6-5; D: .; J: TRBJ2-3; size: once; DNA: TGTGCCAGCAGTTACCTGGCGGAAGGCACAGATACGCAGTATTTT; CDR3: CASSYLAEGTDTQYF
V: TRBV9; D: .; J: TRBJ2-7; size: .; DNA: TGTGCCAGCAGCACGGGCAGGGGCCCCTACGAGCAGTACTTC; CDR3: CASSTGRGPYEQYF
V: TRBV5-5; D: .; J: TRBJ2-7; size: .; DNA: TGTGCCAGCAGCTTGGGGAGCAGCTCCTACGAGCAGTACTTC; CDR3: CASSLGSSSYEQYF
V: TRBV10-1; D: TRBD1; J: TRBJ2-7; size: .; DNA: TGCGCCAGCAGCATGGACAGGGGCTACGAGCAGTACTTC; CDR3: CASSMDRGYEQYF
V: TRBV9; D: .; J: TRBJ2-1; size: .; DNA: TGTGCCAGCAGCGTAGTTGTGGGATCCTACAATGAGCAGTTCTTC; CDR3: CASSVVVGSYNEQFF
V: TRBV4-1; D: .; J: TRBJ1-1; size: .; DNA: TGCGCCAGCAGCCAAGATAAGGGGACGAACACTGAAGCTTTCTTT; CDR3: CASSQDKGTNTEAFF
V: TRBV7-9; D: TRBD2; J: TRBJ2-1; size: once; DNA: TGTGCCAGCAGCTATGCGGGAGGGCCGGGAGATGAGCAGTTCTTC; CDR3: CASSYAGGPGDEQFF
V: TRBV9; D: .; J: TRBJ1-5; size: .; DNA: TGTGCCAGCAGCCCTTGGCCCGGCAATCAGCCCCAGCATTTT; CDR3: CASSPWPGNQPQHF
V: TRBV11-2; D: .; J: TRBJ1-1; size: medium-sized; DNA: TGTGCCAGCAGCTTAGAAGGGTTTTCTGCTGAAGCTTTCTTT; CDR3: CASSLEGFSAEAFF
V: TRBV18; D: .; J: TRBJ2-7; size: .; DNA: TGTGCCAGCTCACCACCCGGGACAACACCCCCCTACGAGCAGTACTTC; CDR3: CASSPPGTTPPYEQYF
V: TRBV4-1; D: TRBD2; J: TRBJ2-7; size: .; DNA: TGCGCCAGCAGCCAAGAAGCGGGAGCTTACGAGCAGTACTTC; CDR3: CASSQEAGAYEQYF
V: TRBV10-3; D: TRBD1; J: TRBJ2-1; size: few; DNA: TGTGCCATCAGTGAGAAGGGACAGGGGGCAAATGAGCAGTTCTTC; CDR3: CAISEKGQGANEQFF
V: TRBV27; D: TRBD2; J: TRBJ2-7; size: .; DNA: TGTGCCAGCAGTAGACTAGCGGGAGATCGCGAGCAGTACTTC; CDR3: CASSRLAGDREQYF
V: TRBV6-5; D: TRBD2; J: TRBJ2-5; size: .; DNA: TGTGCCAGTGGGGAGGGCGGGGGGCAGGTAGAGACCCAGTACTTC; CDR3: CASGEGGGQVETQYF
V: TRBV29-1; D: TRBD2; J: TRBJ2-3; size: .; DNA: TGCAGCGTTGAAGGGGGGGGTGTGGGTAGCACAGATACGCAGTATTTT; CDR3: CSVEGGGVGSTDTQYF
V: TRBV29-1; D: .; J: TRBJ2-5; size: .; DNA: TGCAGCGTTGACAGGGAAGAGACCCAGTACTTC; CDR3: CSVDREETQYF
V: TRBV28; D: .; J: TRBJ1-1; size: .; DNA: TGTGCCAGCAGTTCCCTAGATGAACTCAACACTGAAGCTTTCTTT; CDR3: CASSSLDELNTEAFF
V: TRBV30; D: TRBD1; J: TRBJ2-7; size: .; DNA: TGTGCCTGGAGTCTGGGACAGGGGAACCACGAGCAGTACTTC; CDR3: CAWSLGQGNHEQYF
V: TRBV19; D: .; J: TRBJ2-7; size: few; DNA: TGTGCCAGTACCATGACGGAGACTAGCGAGCAGTACTTC; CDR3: CASTMTETSEQYF
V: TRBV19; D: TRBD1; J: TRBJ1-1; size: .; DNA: TGTGCCAGTGCAGACAGGGTGAACACTGAAGCTTTCTTT; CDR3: CASADRVNTEAFF
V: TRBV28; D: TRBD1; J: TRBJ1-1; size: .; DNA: TGTGCCAGTGTCCATACAGGGGGCTTGAACACTGAAGCTTTCTTT; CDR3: CASVHTGGLNTEAFF
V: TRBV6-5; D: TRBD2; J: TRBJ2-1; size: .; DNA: TGTGCCAGCAGTTACTCTCGGGGGACTAGCGGTGAGCAGTTCTTC; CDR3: CASSYSRGTSGEQFF
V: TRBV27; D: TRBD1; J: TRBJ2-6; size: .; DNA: TGTGCCAGCAGTTTACTCACTCCAGGGACAGGTAGCTCTGGGGCCAACGTCCTGACTTTC; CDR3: CASSLLTPGTGSSGANVLTF
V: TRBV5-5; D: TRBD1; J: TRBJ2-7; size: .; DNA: TGTGCCAGCAGCACCCGGGACAGCGTCTCCTACGAGCAGTACTTC; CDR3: CASSTRDSVSYEQYF
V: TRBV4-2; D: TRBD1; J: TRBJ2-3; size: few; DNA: TGTGCCAGCAGCCCCCCGGGACAGGGGGCATATACGCAGTATTTT; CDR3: CASSPPGQGAYTQYF